These 4 T cell receptor beta chains were sequenced from one sample in a study of T cell responses to AZD1222 COVID-19 vaccine. The table came from immunoSEQ multiplex PCR; TCRdb's copy has only in-frame clones and leaves some out. Of over 150,000 clones in the sample, roughly nine tenths were seen once. Sample: peripheral blood, taken on day 0 of AZD1222 vaccination. Source of these receptors: an adult in good health.

This chain links TRBV18 with TRBJ2-2; weak D call: TRBD2 (7 bases). Trimming removed 6 bases at V and 0 bases at J, with 17 bases between. The CDR3 has 17 amino acids. In germline, CDR1 is KGHSH, CDR2 LQKENI. CDR3 protein: CASSPSAGAANTGELFF. The CDR3 nucleotides read TGTGCCAGCTCTCCCTCGGCGGGGGCTGCGAACACCGGGGAGCTGTTTTTT.

J is TRBJ1-1 and V is TRBV5-4; D possibly corresponds to TRBD1 (5 bases). Trimming took 0 bases from V and 4 from J, leaving 13 bases between them. CDR3 size: 15 residues. The germline gives CDR1 SGHNT, CDR2 YYREEE (reference sequence). The CDR3 sequence: CASSLAGPQGTEAFF. CDR3 sequence (DNA): TGTGCCAGCAGCTTGGCTGGCCCCCAGGGCACTGAAGCTTTCTTT.

The chain carries TRBV3-1 (or the pseudogene TRBV3-2) and TRBJ1-3, with D uncertain. Trimming left V 4 bases short and J 0 bases short, with 7 bases between. Per the germline V gene, CDR1 is LGHDT and CDR2 is YNNKEL (reference sequence). The CDR3 runs to 14 residues. Here the CDR3 reads CASSRIDSGNTIYF. The DNA for the CDR3 is TGTGCCAGCAGCCGTATCGACTCTGGAAACACCATATATTTT.

The chain combines TRBV15 with TRBJ1-5; 8 positions agree with TRBD1. Germline V gene lookup returns CDR1 LNHNV and CDR2 YYDKDF (reference sequence). The V and J ends lost 2 bases and 4 bases, in that order; junction bases with no gene match: 1. The CDR3 covers 14 residues. CDR3 residues: CATSRRQGNQPQHF. The CDR3 DNA reads TGTGCCACCAGCAGAAGACAGGGGAATCAGCCCCAGCATTTT.